This entry concerns a single T cell receptor beta chain. Its antigen is currently unknown. CDR3 length equals 14 residues. Trimming shortened V by 5 bases and J by 2 bases, and 13 bases separated the two germline ends. CDR1 is MNHEY and CDR2 is SVGAGI in the germline V gene. Splitting the CD4+ cells yielded a CD45RA+ naive subset and a CD45RA-negative memory subset. Profiling relied on immunoSEQ multiplex PCR, and the TCRdb table lists in-frame clones only, not all of them. Found here are 980,000 or so clones, around 80% of them singletons; the top ten hold about 1.5%. This specimen comes from a study of shared clonotypes between healthy human individuals. Study information: The study enrolled a couple of women and three men aged 18 to 49.

Study findings and constraints: Even with large depth, rarefaction showed that sorted-subset sequencing was incomplete. The represented genetic and exposure-history diversity was limited by the small number of donors.

The V call is TRBV6-5, the J call TRBJ2-7; tentatively, D is TRBD2 (6 bases). The TCR sequence derives from a man younger than 30 in good health. Material for sequencing was memory CD4+ T cells sorted from blood. Subset described: CD45RA-negative fraction. CDR3 amino acids: CASSPGLRPYEQYF. DNA of the CDR3: TGTGCCAGCAGTCCCGGACTACGCCCCTACGAGCAGTACTTC.